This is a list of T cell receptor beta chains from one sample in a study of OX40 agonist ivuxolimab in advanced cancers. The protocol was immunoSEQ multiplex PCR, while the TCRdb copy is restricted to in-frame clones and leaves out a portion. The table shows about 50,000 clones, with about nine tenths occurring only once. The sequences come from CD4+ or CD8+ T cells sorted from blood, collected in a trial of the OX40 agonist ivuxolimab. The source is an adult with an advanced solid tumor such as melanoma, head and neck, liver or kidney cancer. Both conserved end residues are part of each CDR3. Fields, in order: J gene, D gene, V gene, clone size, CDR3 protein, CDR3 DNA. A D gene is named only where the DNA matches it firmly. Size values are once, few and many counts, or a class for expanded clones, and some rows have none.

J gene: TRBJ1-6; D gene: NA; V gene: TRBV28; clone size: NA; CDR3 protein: CATQGGIHSPLHF; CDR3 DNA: TGTGCCACCCAAGGGGGGATACATTCACCCCTCCACTTT
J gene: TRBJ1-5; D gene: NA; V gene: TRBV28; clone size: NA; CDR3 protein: CASSESSSNQPQHF; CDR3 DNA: TGTGCCAGCAGTGAGTCCAGCAGCAATCAGCCCCAGCATTTT
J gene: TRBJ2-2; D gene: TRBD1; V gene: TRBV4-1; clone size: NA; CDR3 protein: CASSQGGSGQGRRTGELFF; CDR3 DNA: TGCGCCAGCAGCCAAGGGGGATCAGGACAGGGGCGCCGGACCGGGGAGCTGTTTTTT
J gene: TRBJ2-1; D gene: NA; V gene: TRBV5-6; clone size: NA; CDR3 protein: CASSLYTENEQFF; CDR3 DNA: TGTGCCAGCAGCTTGTATACTGAAAATGAGCAGTTCTTC
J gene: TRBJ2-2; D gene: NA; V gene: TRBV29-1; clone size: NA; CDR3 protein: CSVELRQGSINTGELFF; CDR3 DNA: TGCAGCGTTGAATTACGTCAGGGGTCCATAAACACCGGGGAGCTGTTTTTT
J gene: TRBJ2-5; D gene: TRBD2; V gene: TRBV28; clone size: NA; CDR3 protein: CASRPAGLGSETQYF; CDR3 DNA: TGTGCCAGCAGACCCGCGGGACTAGGATCAGAGACCCAGTACTTC
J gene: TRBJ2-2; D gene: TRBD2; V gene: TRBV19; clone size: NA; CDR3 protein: CASSVVAGDTGELFF; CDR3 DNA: TGTGCCAGTAGTGTAGTAGCGGGAGATACCGGGGAGCTGTTTTTT
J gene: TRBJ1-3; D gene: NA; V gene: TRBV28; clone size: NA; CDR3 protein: CASSLFQLSGNTIYF; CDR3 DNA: TGTGCCAGCAGTTTGTTTCAGCTCTCTGGAAACACCATATATTTT
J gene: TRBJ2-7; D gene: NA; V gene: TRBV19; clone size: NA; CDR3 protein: CASSIGDNYEQYF; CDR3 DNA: TGTGCCAGTAGTATCGGGGACAACTACGAGCAGTACTTC
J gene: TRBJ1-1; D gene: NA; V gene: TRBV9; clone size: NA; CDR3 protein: CASSVEDRRTEAFF; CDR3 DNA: TGTGCCAGCAGCGTAGAGGACAGACGGACTGAAGCTTTCTTT
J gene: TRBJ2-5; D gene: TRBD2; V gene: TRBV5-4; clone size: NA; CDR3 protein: CASSLDPGGYSQETQYF; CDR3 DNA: TGTGCCAGCAGCTTGGATCCGGGAGGGTACTCTCAAGAGACCCAGTACTTC
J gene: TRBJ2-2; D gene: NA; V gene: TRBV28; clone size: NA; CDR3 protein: CATFKPQGQTGELFF; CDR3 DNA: TGTGCCACCTTTAAACCCCAGGGGCAAACCGGGGAGCTGTTTTTT
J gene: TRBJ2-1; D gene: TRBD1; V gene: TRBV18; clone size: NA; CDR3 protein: CASSPLGQGKNNEQFF; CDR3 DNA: TGTGCCAGCTCACCTCTGGGACAGGGGAAAAACAATGAGCAGTTCTTC
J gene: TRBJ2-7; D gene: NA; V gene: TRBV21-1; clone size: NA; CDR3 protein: CASSQTPRRGGSYEQYF; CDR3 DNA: TGTGCCAGCAGCCAGACTCCAAGGCGGGGGGGCTCCTACGAGCAGTACTTC
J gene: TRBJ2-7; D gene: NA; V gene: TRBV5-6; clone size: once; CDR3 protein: CASSLGIWDYEQYF; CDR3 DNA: TGTGCCAGCAGCTTGGGGATCTGGGACTACGAGCAGTACTTC
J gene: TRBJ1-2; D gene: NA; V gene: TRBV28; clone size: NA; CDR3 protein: CASSPRGPSTF; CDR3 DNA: TGTGCCAGCAGCCCCCGAGGGCCGTCCACCTTC
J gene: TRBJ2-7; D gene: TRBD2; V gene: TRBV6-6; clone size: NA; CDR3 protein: CASSYVSGAEQYF; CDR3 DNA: TGTGCCAGCAGTTACGTTAGCGGGGCCGAGCAGTACTTC
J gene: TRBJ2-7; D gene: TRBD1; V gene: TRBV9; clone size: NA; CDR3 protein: CASSAPGTASYEQYF; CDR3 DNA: TGTGCCAGCAGCGCTCCCGGGACAGCCTCCTACGAGCAGTACTTC
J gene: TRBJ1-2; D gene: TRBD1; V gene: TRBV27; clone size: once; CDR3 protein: CASSLSGSGGNYGYTF; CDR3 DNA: TGTGCCAGCAGTTTATCTGGGTCAGGGGGGAACTATGGCTACACCTTC
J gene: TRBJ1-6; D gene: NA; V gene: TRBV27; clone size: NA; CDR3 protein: CASSREKTANSPLHF; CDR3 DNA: TGTGCCAGCAGCCGTGAAAAGACGGCGAATTCACCCCTCCACTTT
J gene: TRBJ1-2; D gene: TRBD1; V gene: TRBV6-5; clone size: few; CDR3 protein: CASSYSRTGGGYGYTF; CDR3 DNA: TGTGCCAGCAGTTACTCGAGGACAGGGGGGGGCTATGGCTACACCTTC
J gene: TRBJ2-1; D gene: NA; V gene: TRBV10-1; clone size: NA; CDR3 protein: CASSDPTDNEQFF; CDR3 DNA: TGCGCCAGCAGTGACCCGACTGACAATGAGCAGTTCTTC
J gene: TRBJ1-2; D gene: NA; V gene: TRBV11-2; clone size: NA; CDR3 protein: CASSSPSGKTGYTF; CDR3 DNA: TGTGCCAGCAGCTCCCCGTCGGGTAAAACGGGCTACACCTTC
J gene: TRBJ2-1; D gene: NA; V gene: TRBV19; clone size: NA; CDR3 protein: CASSIFNRQGGLNNEQFF; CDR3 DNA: TGTGCCAGTAGTATATTTAACAGACAAGGAGGTTTGAACAATGAGCAGTTCTTC
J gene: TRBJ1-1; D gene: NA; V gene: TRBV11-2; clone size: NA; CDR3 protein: CASGKLNTEAFF; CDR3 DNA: TGTGCCAGCGGAAAGTTGAACACTGAAGCTTTCTTT
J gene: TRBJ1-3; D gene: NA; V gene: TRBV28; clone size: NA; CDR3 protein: CASSSPRSSSGNTIYF; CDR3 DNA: TGTGCCAGCAGTTCCCCAAGATCTTCCTCTGGAAACACCATATATTTT
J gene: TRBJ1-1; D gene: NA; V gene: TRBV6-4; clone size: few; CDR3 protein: CASRRTDNTEAFF; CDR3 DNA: TGTGCCAGCAGACGGACGGACAACACTGAAGCTTTCTTT
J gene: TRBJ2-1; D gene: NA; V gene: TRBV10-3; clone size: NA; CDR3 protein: CAIRPDYNSGNEQFF; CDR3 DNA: TGTGCCATCAGACCGGACTATAATTCTGGCAATGAGCAGTTCTTC
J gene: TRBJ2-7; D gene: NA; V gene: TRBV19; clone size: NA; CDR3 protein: CASSTGTGKHEQYF; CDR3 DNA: TGTGCCAGTAGTACGGGTACAGGGAAACACGAGCAGTACTTC
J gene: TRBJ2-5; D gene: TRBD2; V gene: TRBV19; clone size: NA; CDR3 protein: CASSISTSGETQYF; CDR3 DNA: TGTGCCAGTAGTATCTCGACTAGCGGAGAGACCCAGTACTTC
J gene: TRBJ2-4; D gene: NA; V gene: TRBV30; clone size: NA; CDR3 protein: CAWSFRNIQYF; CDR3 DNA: TGTGCCTGGTCCTTTCGAAACATTCAGTACTTC
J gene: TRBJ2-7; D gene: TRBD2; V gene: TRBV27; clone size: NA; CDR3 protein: CASSPPGLAGLYEQYF; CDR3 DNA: TGTGCCAGCAGTCCCCCGGGACTAGCGGGACTCTACGAGCAGTACTTC
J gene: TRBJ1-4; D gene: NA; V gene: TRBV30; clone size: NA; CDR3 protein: CAWRMDGATNEKLFF; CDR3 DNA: TGTGCCTGGAGAATGGACGGTGCAACTAATGAAAAACTGTTTTTT
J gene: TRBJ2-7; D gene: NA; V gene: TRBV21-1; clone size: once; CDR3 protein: CASRVETPSRQVYEQYF; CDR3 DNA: TGTGCCAGCCGAGTTGAGACACCATCCCGTCAGGTTTACGAGCAGTACTTC
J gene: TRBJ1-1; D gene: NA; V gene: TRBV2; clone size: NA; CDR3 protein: CATRRLIGLLNTEAFF; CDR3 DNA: TGTGCCACCCGGAGACTAATTGGACTCCTGAACACTGAAGCTTTCTTT
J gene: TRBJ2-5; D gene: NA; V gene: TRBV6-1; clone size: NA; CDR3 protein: CASTLSQGRETQYF; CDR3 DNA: TGTGCCAGCACCCTCTCCCAGGGGCGAGAGACCCAGTACTTC
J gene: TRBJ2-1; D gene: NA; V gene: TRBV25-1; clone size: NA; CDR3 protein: CASSEVNEQFF; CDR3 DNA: TGTGCCAGCAGTGAGGTTAATGAGCAGTTCTTC
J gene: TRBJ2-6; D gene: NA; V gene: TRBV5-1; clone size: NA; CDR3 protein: CASSIREANVLTF; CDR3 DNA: TGCGCCAGCAGCATTCGGGAGGCCAACGTCCTGACTTTC
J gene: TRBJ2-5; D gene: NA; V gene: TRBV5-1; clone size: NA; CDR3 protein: CASSGGGWVAQETQYF; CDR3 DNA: TGCGCCAGCAGCGGGGGCGGTTGGGTGGCACAAGAGACCCAGTACTTC
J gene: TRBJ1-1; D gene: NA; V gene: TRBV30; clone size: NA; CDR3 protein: CAWSPGGTEAFF; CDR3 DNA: TGTGCCTGGAGTCCGGGGGGCACTGAAGCTTTCTTT